This is a list of T cell receptor beta chains from one sample in a study of blood T cell repertoires in COVID-19. Data came from immunoSEQ multiplex PCR; TCRdb stores just in-frame clones and leaves some out. The table has 30,000 to 35,000 clones, about 88% seen once; the top ten hold under 30%. Sequencing was performed on peripheral blood. The receptor set was obtained from a man older than 75 with acute or convalescent COVID-19. The conserved cysteine and the conserved F or W are not part of the CDR3 here. Each record gives: V gene, CDR3 length, J gene, CDR3 protein.

TRBV6-5	13	TRBJ2-7	ASSYSYRGWYEQY
TRBV6-2/TRBV6-3	12	TRBJ2-5	ASSSGLAGETQY
TRBV6-6	12	TRBJ2-7	ASTLRDNGYEQY
TRBV12-5	13	TRBJ2-1	ASGLGGKDYNEQF
TRBV11-2	12	TRBJ2-1	ASSLDLGGQGNL
TRBV12-5	14	TRBJ1-5	ASGLEVGDKGQPQH
TRBV5-4	13	TRBJ2-5	ASSLDSSPRETQY
TRBV19	12	TRBJ2-7	ASSIGTGSYEQY
TRBV15	11	TRBJ1-4	ATSQGDNEKLF
TRBV28	12	TRBJ1-4	ASSFLGGNEKLF
TRBV18	13	TRBJ2-3	ASSPETGYRDTQY
TRBV27	13	TRBJ2-5	ASSLSGQGAETQY
TRBV18	12	TRBJ1-4	ASSPSDREEKLF
TRBV7-7	13	TRBJ2-5	ASSLTSGIGETQY
TRBV5-6	12	TRBJ1-5	ASSERLGNQPQH